This T cell receptor beta chain was profiled in a study of cytomegalovirus exposure and HLA in healthy donors. Use of 60 Vbeta and 13 Jbeta primers characterized the PCR. The method was immunoSEQ multiplex PCR; TCRdb's version includes in-frame clones alone and lacks a portion of them. The sample holds about 42,000 clones, 50% seen once. This CDR3 spans 13 amino acids. V lost 5 bases to trimming and J lost 8 bases; unmatched junction nucleotides: 8. Looked up from germline, CDR1 is SGHTA and CDR2 is FQGTGA. Sequencing was done on a sample of PBMCs. The receptor comes from a human donor in good health. This chain joins TRBV7-3 and TRBJ2-7; 8 bases fit TRBD2. As DNA, the CDR3 is TGTGCCAGCAGCCAAGGCCTAGCGGGCCAGCAGTACTTC. Its protein product is CASSQGLAGQQYF.